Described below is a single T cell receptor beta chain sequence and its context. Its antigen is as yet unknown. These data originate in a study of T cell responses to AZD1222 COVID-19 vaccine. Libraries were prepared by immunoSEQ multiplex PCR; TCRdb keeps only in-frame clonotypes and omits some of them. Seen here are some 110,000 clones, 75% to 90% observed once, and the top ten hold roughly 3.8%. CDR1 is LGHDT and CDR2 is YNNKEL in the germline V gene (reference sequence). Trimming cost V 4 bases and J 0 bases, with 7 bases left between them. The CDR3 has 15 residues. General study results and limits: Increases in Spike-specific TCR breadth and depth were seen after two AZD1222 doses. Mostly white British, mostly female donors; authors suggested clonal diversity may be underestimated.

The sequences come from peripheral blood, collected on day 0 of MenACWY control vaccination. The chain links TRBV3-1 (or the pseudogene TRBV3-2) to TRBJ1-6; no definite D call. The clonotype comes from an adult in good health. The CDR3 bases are TGTGCCAGCAGCCTAGGAAACTCCTATAATTCACCCCTCCACTTT. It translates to CASSLGNSYNSPLHF.